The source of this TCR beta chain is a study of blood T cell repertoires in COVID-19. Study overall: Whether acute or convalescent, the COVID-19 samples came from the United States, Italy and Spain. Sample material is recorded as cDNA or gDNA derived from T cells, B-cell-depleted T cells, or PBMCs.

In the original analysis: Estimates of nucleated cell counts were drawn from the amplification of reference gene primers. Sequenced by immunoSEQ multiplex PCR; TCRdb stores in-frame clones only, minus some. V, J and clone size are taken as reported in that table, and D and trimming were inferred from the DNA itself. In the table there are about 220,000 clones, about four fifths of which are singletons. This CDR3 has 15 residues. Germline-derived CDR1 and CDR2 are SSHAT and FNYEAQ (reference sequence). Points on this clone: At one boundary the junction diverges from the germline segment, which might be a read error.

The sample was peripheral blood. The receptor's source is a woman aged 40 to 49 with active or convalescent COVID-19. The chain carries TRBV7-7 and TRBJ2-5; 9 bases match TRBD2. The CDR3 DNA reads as TGTGCTAGCAGCGGAGTAGCGGGGGTGGGGGAGACCCAGTACTTC. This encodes CASSGVAGVGETQYF.